The clone carrying this TCR beta chain was counted only a few times. The target antigen is unknown. In the ophthalmopathy cohort, Clinical Activity Score was at least 3, NOSPECS grade at least 4, and duration under 3 months. This sample was taken from a study of T cells in Graves' hyperthyroidism and ophthalmopathy. The overall study: Staff took peripheral blood when the initial diagnosis was made, before any treatment began. Study-wide results and limits: Before onset, ophthalmopathy was predicted by the model a median roughly six months earlier.

From germline, CDR1 is MDHEN and CDR2 SYDVKM. The CDR3 is 12 residues long. Deletions cut 11 bases from V and 5 bases from J, with 14 bases between. RNA transcripts gave rise to amplified TCR beta CDR3 regions. TCR CDR3 underwent first-round RT-PCR with the HTBI primer set. TCRdb re-analysed the multiplex PCR reads in MiXCR, keeping a single row per CDR3 protein. The sample carries more than 450,000 distinct CDR3 sequences, about 20% recorded once. The chain couples TRBV28 to TRBJ2-3; possible D gene TRBD2, 6 bases. The receptor comes from a man aged 35-49 years with Graves' ophthalmopathy. Material: blood. CDR3 in DNA: TGTGCCTCGGAGGGGATCATAGATACGCAGTATTTT. Protein: CASEGIIDTQYF.